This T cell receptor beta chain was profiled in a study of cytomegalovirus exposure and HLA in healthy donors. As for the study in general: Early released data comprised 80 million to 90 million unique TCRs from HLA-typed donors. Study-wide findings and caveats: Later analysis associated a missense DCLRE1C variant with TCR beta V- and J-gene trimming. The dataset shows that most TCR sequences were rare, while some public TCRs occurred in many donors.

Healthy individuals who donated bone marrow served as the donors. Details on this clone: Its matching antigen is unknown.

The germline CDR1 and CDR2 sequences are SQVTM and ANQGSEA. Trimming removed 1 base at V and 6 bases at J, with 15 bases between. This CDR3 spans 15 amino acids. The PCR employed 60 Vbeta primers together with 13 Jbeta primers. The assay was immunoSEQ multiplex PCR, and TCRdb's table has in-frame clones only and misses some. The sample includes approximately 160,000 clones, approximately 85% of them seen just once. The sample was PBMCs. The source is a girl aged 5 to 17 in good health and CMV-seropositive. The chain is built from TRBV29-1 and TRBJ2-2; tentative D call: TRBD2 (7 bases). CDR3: CSVEVRLAGAGELFF. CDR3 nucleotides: TGCAGCGTTGAAGTACGACTAGCAGGGGCCGGGGAGCTGTTTTTT.